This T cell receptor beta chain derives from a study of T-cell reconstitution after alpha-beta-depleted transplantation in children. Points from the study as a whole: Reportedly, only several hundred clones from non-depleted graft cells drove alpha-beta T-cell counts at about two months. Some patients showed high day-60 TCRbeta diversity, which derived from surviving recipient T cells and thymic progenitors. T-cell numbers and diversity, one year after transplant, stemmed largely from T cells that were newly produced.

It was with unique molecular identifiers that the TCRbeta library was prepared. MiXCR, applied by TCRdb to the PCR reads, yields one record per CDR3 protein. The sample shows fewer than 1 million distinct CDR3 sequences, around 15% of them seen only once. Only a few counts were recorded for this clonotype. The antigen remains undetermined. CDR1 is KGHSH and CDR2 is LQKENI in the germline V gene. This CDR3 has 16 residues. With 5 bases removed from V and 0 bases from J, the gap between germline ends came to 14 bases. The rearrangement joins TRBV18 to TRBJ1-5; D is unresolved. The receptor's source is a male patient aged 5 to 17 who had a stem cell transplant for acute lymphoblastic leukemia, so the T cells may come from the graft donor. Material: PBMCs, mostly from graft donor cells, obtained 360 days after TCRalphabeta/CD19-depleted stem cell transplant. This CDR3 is CASSIGVKNSNQPQHF. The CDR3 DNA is TGTGCCAGCTCAATTGGGGTTAAGAATAGCAATCAGCCCCAGCATTTT.